This TCR beta chain emerged from a study of blood T cell repertoires in COVID-19. Unmatched junction bases numbered 13, after V lost 7 bases and J lost 6 bases. From germline, CDR1 is SNHLY and CDR2 FYNNEI. The CDR3 consists of 15 residues. TCRdb's copy holds only in-frame clones and misses some; the assay was immunoSEQ multiplex PCR. The sample yields 100,000 to 150,000 clones, 86% seen once. Input material: peripheral blood. The genes are TRBV2 and TRBJ2-7; 9 bases fit TRBD2. The source is a human donor in a cohort sampled during active COVID-19. CDR3 region: CASMPRSSGRTEQYF. As DNA, the CDR3 is TGTGCCAGCATGCCGCGAAGTAGCGGGAGAACCGAGCAGTACTTC.